The 9 T cell receptor beta chains below were found in one sample sequenced in a study of T-cell memory formation after mild COVID-19. MiXCR was run by TCRdb on the 5' RACE reads, yielding one entry per CDR3 protein. The profile covers around 300,000 distinct CDR3 sequences, with less than 9.5% appearing a single time and less than 25% taken by the ten largest. The sample was PBMCs or a T cell subset sorted from them (not recorded which). The receptors shown here come from a man younger than 35 who had mild COVID-19 (a few samples of this study predate the infection). Cell type and time point are not known.

Note on this clonotype: One base away lies a much larger clone, so this may be a sequencing read error. This rearrangement joins TRBV6-5 to TRBJ2-3, with D tentatively TRBD1 (5 bases). The V end lost 1 base, the J end lost 0 bases, and 14 bases lay between the germline ends. This CDR3 has 17 residues. The germline V gene encodes CDR1 MNHEY and CDR2 SVGAGI. CDR3 in DNA: TGTGCCAGCAGTTACTTGCCCCAGGACACTAGCACAGATACGCAGTATTTT. Translation gives CASSYLPQDTSTDTQYF.

CDR3 bases: TGCAGCGTTGGGGGGACTAACTATGGCTACACCTTC. This encodes CSVGGTNYGYTF. J is TRBJ1-2 and V is TRBV29-1, with a weak D call TRBD1 (5 bases). CDR1 and CDR2 (germline): SQVTM, ANQGSEA. The CDR3 sequence is 12 residues long. Trimming took off 4 bases at V and 0 bases at J, with 6 bases between the two ends.

This clonotype appeared many times. The chain carries TRBV5-1 and TRBJ2-6; D is uncertain. Germline CDR1 and CDR2: SGHRS and YFSETQ. This CDR3 region has 14 residues. V lost 4 bases and J lost 0, with 5 bases in between. The CDR3 DNA reads TGCGCCAGCAGCCGCAACTCTGGGGCCAACGTCCTGACTTTC. It encodes CASSRNSGANVLTF.

The rearrangement uses TRBV28 and TRBJ1-1, with D perhaps TRBD1 (6 bases). This CDR3 comprises 15 residues. CDR1 MDHEN and CDR2 SYDVKM come from the germline V gene. The V gene lost 0 bases and the J gene lost 6 bases, with 14 bases spanning the gap. The CDR3 reads CASSLWGQRRPEAFF. DNA for the CDR3: TGTGCCAGCAGTTTATGGGGACAAAGACGACCTGAAGCTTTCTTT.

This clonotype has a handful of counts. The rearrangement uses TRBV29-1 and TRBJ2-2, with 7 bases aligning to TRBD1. After removal of 7 bases from V and 4 bases from J, the junction contained 15 bases not matched to a gene. This CDR3 is built from 16 residues. Germline assignment: CDR1 SQVTM and CDR2 ANQGSEA. CDR3 region: CSGYRGPRWGTGELFF. CDR3 bases: TGCAGCGGCTACAGGGGCCCCAGGTGGGGCACCGGGGAGCTGTTTTTT.

This clonotype was counted a few times. CDR3 DNA sequence: TGTGCCAGCAGTGCGGGGGGGCTCACTGAAGCTTTCTTT. Translated, it gives CASSAGGLTEAFF. The genes are TRBV2 and TRBJ1-1; tentatively, D is TRBD1 (6 bases). CDR3 length: 13 residues. Germline assignment: CDR1 SNHLY and CDR2 FYNNEI. V lost 4 bases and J lost 4, with 10 bases in between.

This clonotype was recorded at least ten times. The chain has TRBV5-1 and TRBJ2-1, with 8 positions matching TRBD1. This CDR3 spans 17 amino acids. Germline assignment: CDR1 SGHRS and CDR2 YFSETQ. Losses at the gene ends were 2 bases for V and 8 bases for J; bases not matched to a gene: 15. Here the CDR3 reads CASSFTPGQGSMDEQFF. DNA of the CDR3: TGCGCCAGCAGCTTTACCCCTGGACAGGGATCGATGGATGAGCAGTTCTTC.

Many counts were recorded for this clonotype. The chain combines TRBV6-5 with TRBJ2-5; D gene unclear. Germline values: CDR1 MNHEY, CDR2 SVGAGI. The CDR3 has 14 amino acids. Deletions cut 4 bases from V and 1 base from J, with 10 bases between. The CDR3 here is CASSFSGAQETQYF. CDR3 in DNA: TGTGCCAGCAGTTTCTCAGGCGCCCAAGAGACCCAGTACTTC.

This clonotype was observed at least ten times. The V call is TRBV3-1, the J call TRBJ2-2; D is undetermined. Trimming pared 4 bases from V and 6 bases from J, leaving 21 bases between. The CDR3 is 17 residues long. In germline, CDR1 is LGHDT, CDR2 YNNKEL (reference sequence). CDR3 sequence (DNA): TGTGCCAGCAGCCCCCTCATAGGCGGCCTAGAGGCCGGGGAGCTGTTTTTT. Translated, it gives CASSPLIGGLEAGELFF.